The 5 T cell receptor beta chains in this list originate from one sample, sequenced in a study of T cells expressing NK-cell markers. After re-calling the 5' RACE reads, TCRdb lists one entry per CDR3 protein, DNA absent. Its table records 350,000 to 500,000 distinct CDR3 sequences. The sequencing input was blood T cells: a sorted CD56 or NKG2C T cell subset, CD4+ or CD8+ T cells, or bulk PBMC T cells (not recorded which). The receptors were sampled from a woman between 18 and 70 years old in good health.

The CDR3: CSARVAGDGTQYF. V and J are TRBV20-1 and TRBJ2-3; TCRdb's D gene call, TRBD2, goes unchecked for lack of DNA. CDR3 size: 13 residues. CDR1 and CDR2 from the germline V gene are DFQATT and SNEGSKA (reference sequence).

V is TRBV6-5 and J is TRBJ2-7; TCRdb's D gene call, TRBD2, goes unchecked for lack of DNA. Germline CDR1 is MNHEY and CDR2 is SVGAGI. The CDR3 loop spans 13 amino acids. This chain's CDR3 is CASSFGPAYEQYF.

The rearrangement joins TRBV3-1 to TRBJ2-7. This CDR3 has 15 amino acids. The V gene's germline CDR1 is LGHDT and CDR2 YNNKEL (reference sequence). The CDR3 loop reads CASSHLNRASYEQYF.

V usage is TRBV6-6 and J usage is TRBJ2-7; TCRdb indicates TRBD1, and absent DNA this call remains unverified. Per the germline V gene, CDR1 is MNHNY and CDR2 is SVGAGI (reference sequence). The CDR3 has 12 residues. CDR3 residues: CASSSPAYEQYF.

The rearrangement links TRBV12-3 or TRBV12-4 to TRBJ1-2; there is no DNA to check the TCRdb D call of TRBD1. This CDR3 has 13 residues. Here the CDR3 reads CASRDRAGYGYTF.